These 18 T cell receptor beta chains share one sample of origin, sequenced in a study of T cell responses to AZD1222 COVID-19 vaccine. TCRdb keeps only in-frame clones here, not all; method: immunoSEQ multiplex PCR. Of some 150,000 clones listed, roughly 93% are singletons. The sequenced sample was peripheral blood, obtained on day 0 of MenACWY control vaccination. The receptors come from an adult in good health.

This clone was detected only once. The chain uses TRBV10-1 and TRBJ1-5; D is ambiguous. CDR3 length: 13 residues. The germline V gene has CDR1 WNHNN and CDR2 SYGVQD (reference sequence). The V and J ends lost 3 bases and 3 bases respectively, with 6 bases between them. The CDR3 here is CASSEGPNQPQHF. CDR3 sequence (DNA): TGCGCCAGCAGTGAAGGACCCAATCAGCCCCAGCATTTT.

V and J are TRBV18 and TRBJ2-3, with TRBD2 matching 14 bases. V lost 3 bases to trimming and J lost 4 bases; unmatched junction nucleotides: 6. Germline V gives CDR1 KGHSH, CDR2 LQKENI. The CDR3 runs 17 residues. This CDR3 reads CASSPGLAGVGADTQYF. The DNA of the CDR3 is TGTGCCAGCTCACCGGGACTAGCGGGAGTAGGCGCAGATACGCAGTATTTT.

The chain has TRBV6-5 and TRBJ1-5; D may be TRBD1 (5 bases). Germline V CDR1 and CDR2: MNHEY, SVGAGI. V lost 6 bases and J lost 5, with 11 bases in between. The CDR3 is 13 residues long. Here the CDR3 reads CASRGTADQPQHF. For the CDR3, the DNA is TGTGCCAGCAGGGGGACGGCTGATCAGCCCCAGCATTTT.

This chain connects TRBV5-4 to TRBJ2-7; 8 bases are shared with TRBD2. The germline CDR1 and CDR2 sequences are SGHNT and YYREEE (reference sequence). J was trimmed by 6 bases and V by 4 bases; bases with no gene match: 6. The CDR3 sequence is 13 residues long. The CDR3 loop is CASSLGGVGEQYF. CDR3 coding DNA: TGTGCCAGCAGCCTCGGGGGGGTAGGCGAGCAGTACTTC. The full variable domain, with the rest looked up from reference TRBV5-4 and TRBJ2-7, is ETGVTQSPTHLIKTRGQQVTLRCSSQSGHNTVSWYQQALGQGPQFIFQYYREEENGRGNFPPRFSGLQFPNYSSELNVNALELDDSALYLCASSLGGVGEQYFGPGTRLTVT.

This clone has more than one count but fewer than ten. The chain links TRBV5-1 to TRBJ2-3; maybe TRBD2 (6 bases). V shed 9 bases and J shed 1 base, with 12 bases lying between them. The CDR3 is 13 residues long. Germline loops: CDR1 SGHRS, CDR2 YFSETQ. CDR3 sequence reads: CATGDSGTDTQYF. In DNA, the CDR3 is TGCGCCACCGGGGACTCAGGCACAGATACGCAGTATTTT.

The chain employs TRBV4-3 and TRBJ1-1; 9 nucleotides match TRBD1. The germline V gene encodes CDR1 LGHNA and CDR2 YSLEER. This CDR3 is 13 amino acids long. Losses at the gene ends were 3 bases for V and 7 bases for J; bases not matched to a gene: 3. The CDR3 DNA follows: TGCGCCAGCAGCCAGAACAGGGGGCGTGAAGCTTTCTTT. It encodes CASSQNRGREAFF.

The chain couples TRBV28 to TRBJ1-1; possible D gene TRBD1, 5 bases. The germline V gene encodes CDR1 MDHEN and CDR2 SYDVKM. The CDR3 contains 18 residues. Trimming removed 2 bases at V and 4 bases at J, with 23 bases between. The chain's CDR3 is CASSLPPWGDTHSTEAFF. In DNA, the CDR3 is TGTGCCAGCAGTTTACCCCCGTGGGGGGATACGCATTCCACTGAAGCTTTCTTT.

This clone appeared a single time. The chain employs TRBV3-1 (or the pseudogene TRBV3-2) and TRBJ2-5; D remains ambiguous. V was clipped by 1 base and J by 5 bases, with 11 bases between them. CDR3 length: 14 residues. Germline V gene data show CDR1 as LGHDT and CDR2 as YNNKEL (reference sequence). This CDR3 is CASSQGKGPETQYF. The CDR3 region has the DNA TGTGCCAGCAGCCAAGGCAAGGGTCCGGAGACCCAGTACTTC.

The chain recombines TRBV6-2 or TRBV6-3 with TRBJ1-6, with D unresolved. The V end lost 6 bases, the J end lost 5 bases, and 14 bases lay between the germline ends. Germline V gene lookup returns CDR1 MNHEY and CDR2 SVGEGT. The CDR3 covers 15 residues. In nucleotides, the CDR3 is TGTGCCAGCAGCCGGGAAATGTCAGATAATTCACCCCTCCACTTT. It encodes CASSREMSDNSPLHF.

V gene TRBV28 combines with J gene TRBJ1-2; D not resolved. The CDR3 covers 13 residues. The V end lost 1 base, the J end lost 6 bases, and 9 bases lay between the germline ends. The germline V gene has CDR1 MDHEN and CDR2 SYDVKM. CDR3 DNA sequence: TGTGCCAGCAGTTTATTCCCCACCCATGGCTACACCTTC. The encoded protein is CASSLFPTHGYTF.

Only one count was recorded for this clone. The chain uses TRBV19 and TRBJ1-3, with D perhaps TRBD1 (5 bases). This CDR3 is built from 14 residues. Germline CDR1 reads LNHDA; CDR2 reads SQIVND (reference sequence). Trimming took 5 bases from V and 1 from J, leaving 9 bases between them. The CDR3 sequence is CASSSGGSGNTIYF. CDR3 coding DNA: TGTGCCAGTAGTTCCGGGGGTTCTGGAAACACCATATATTTT. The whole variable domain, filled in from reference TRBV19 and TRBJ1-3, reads DGGITQSPKYLFRKEGQNVTLSCEQNLNHDAMYWYRQDPGQGLRLIYYSQIVNDFQKGDIAEGYSVSREKKESFPLTVTSAQKNPTAFYLCASSSGGSGNTIYFGEGSWLTVV.

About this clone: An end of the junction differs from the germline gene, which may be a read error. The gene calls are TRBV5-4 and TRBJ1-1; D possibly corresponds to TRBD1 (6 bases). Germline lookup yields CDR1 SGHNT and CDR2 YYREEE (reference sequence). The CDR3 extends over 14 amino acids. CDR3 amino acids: CASSLDSRDTEAFF. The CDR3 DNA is TGTGCCAGCAGTTTGGACAGTCGTGACACTGAAGCTTTCTTT.

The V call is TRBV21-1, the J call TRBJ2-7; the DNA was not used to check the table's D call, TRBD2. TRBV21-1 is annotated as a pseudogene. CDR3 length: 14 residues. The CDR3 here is CASSKRASKNEQYF. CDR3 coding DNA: TGTGCCAGCAGCAAGCGGGCCTCTAAGAACGAGCAGTACTTC.

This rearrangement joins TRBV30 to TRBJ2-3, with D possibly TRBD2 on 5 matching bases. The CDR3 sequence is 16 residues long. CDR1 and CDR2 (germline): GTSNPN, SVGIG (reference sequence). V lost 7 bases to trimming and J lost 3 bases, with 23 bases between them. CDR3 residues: CAFNPLASRGTDTQYF. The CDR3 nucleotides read TGTGCCTTCAACCCACTGGCCTCCCGGGGAACAGATACGCAGTATTTT.

The CDR3 bases are TGTGCCAGCAGCTCACGGGGGCGGAGCACCGGGGAGCTGTTTTTT. It yields the protein CASSSRGRSTGELFF. The chain employs TRBV7-2 and TRBJ2-2, with D possibly being TRBD1 or TRBD2 (6 bases each). Germline V CDR1 and CDR2: SGHTA, FQGNSA. This CDR3 has 15 residues. Trimming took 4 bases from V and 4 from J, leaving 13 bases between them.

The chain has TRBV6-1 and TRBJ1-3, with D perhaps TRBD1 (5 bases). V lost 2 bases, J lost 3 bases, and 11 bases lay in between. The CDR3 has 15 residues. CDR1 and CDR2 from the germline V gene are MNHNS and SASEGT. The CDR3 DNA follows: TGTGCCAGCAGTGAATTCGGGGGGTATGGAAACACCATATATTTT. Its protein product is CASSEFGGYGNTIYF.

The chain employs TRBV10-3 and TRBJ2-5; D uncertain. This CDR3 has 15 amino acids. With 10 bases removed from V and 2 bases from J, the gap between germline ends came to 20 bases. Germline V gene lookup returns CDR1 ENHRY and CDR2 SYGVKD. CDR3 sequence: CASMARRNPQETQYF. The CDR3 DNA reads TGTGCCAGCATGGCCCGAAGGAACCCGCAAGAGACCCAGTACTTC.

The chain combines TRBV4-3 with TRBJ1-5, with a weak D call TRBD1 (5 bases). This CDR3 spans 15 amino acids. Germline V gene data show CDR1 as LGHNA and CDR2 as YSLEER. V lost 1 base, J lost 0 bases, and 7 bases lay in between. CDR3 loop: CASSQVTGSNQPQHF. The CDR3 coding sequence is TGCGCCAGCAGCCAAGTAACAGGTAGCAATCAGCCCCAGCATTTT.